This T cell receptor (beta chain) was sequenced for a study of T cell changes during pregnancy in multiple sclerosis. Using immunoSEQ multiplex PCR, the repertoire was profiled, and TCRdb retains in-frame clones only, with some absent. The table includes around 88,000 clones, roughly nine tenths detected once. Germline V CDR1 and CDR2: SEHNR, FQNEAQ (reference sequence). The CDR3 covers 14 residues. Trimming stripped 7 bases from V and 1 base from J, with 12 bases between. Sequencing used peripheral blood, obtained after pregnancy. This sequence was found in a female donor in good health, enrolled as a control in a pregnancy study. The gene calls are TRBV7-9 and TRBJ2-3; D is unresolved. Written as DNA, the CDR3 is TGTGCCAGCACTCCCGGCCAGGGCACAGATACGCAGTATTTT. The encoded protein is CASTPGQGTDTQYF.